Below, 18 T cell receptor beta chains from the same sample are listed, as sequenced in a study of cytomegalovirus exposure and HLA in healthy donors. Method: immunoSEQ multiplex PCR; TCRdb's copy keeps in-frame clones and lacks some. The table has fewer than 100,000 clones, about nine tenths seen once. Sequenced sample: PBMCs. These receptors all stem from a man younger than 40 in good health and CMV-seronegative.

The rearrangement links TRBV9 to TRBJ2-3; maybe TRBD1 (6 bases). Trimming took off 3 bases at V and 5 bases at J, with 13 bases between the two ends. CDR3 size: 14 residues. Germline V gives CDR1 SGDLS, CDR2 YYNGEE. The CDR3 nucleotides read TGTGCCAGCAGCGACAAAACAGGGTTAGATACGCAGTATTTT. Its protein is CASSDKTGLDTQYF.

This chain links TRBV5-1 with TRBJ1-3, with TRBD1 identical over 7 bases. This CDR3 contains 16 residues. The germline V gene has CDR1 SGHRS and CDR2 YFSETQ. The V segment lost 0 bases and the J segment 4 bases; nucleotides outside the gene matches: 7. This chain's CDR3 is CASSLETQGEGNTIYF. In nucleotides, the CDR3 is TGCGCCAGCAGCTTGGAAACGCAGGGGGAAGGAAACACCATATATTTT.

The rearrangement links TRBV9 to TRBJ2-2; D perhaps matches TRBD2 (6 bases). The length of the CDR3 is 14 residues. V dropped 0 bases and J dropped 7 bases, with 10 bases sitting between them. CDR1 is SGDLS, CDR2 YYNGEE, per germline. CDR3 region: CASSVAREDGELFF. CDR3 DNA: TGTGCCAGCAGCGTAGCTAGGGAGGACGGGGAGCTGTTTTTT.

The chain joins TRBV7-8 to TRBJ2-2, with 10 nucleotides matching TRBD2. The CDR3 contains 18 residues. V gave up 1 base and J gave up 5 bases; unmatched junction bases: 10. From germline, CDR1 is SGHVS and CDR2 FQNEAQ. The CDR3 DNA reads as TGTGCCAGCAGCTTAGTGAGGTCTAGCGGGGGTCGAACCGGGGAGCTGTTTTTT. It specifies CASSLVRSSGGRTGELFF.

This clone came up a few times. The rearrangement joins TRBV6-4 to TRBJ2-2; D is perhaps TRBD1 (5 bases). The ends were cut back, 4 bases at V and 3 bases at J, with 9 bases in the middle. In germline, CDR1 is MRHNA, CDR2 SNTAGT. CDR3 size: 14 residues. The CDR3 DNA sequence: TGTGCCAGCAGTGTGACAGTAGACACCGGGGAGCTGTTTTTT. Its translation: CASSVTVDTGELFF.

V gene TRBV6-5 combines with J gene TRBJ1-1; no clear D gene. The CDR3 is 14 amino acids. V lost 0 bases and J lost 1, with 6 bases in between. The germline gives CDR1 MNHEY, CDR2 SVGAGI. This CDR3 reads CASSYSRSNTEAFF. CDR3 nucleotides: TGTGCCAGCAGTTACTCTCGGTCGAACACTGAAGCTTTCTTT.

The chain carries TRBV25-1 and TRBJ2-7; perhaps TRBD2 as D (5 bases). Trimming cost V 4 bases and J 9 bases, with 22 bases left between them. Germline lookup yields CDR1 MGHDK and CDR2 SYGVNS. The CDR3 consists of 15 residues. The CDR3 region has the DNA TGTGCCAGCAGTGCCCCCACTAGTTTTGAGGTAGGGCAGTACTTC. This encodes CASSAPTSFEVGQYF.

This clone appeared a single time. The chain couples TRBV5-6 to TRBJ2-6; TRBD1 matches at 7 bases. Trimming removed 5 bases from V and 2 bases from J; junction bases left unmatched: 16. The CDR3 contains 19 residues. CDR1 is SGHDT and CDR2 is YYEEEE in the germline V gene. The CDR3 bases are TGTGCCAGCAGAGTTTTTACGGGACAGACCTTCACTGGGGCCAACGTCCTGACTTTC. Translating gives CASRVFTGQTFTGANVLTF.

The CDR3 DNA sequence: TGCAGCGTTGGCACAGGGGGTTCCTACGAGCAGTACTTC. Its translation: CSVGTGGSYEQYF. V is TRBV29-1 and J is TRBJ2-7; TRBD1 aligns across 8 bases. Looked up from germline, CDR1 is SQVTM and CDR2 is ANQGSEA. This CDR3 comprises 13 residues. V shed 4 bases and J 1 base; nucleotides not matched to a gene: 3.

The chain has TRBV28 and TRBJ1-6; TRBD1 might be the D (5 bases). Trimming took 3 bases from V and 6 from J, leaving 9 bases between them. There are 14 residues in the CDR3. From germline, CDR1 is MDHEN and CDR2 SYDVKM. CDR3: CASSLGQANSPLHF. In nucleotides, the CDR3 is TGTGCCAGCAGTTTGGGGCAGGCTAATTCACCCCTCCACTTT.

J is TRBJ2-2 and V is TRBV28, with D perhaps matching TRBD2 (5 bases). Looked up from germline, CDR1 is MDHEN and CDR2 is SYDVKM. The CDR3 is 12 amino acids. In DNA, the CDR3 is TGTGCTAGCGTCTTGAACACCGGGGAGCTGTTTTTT. Protein product: CASVLNTGELFF. Full variable domain (outside the CDR3, taken from reference TRBV28 and TRBJ2-2): DVKVTQSSRYLVKRTGEKVFLECVQDMDHENMFWYRQDPGLGLRLIYFSYDVKMKEKGDIPEGYSVSREKKERFSLILESASTNQTSMYLCASVLNTGELFFGEGSRLTVL.

This sequence joins TRBV28 and TRBJ1-6; 8 nucleotides align to TRBD1. The germline V gene encodes CDR1 MDHEN and CDR2 SYDVKM. This CDR3 is 13 amino acids long. With 7 bases clipped from V and 8 bases from J, the junction kept 4 bases outside the gene matches. The CDR3 reads CASNDRGDSPLHF. The DNA of the CDR3 is TGTGCCAGCAACGACAGGGGAGATTCACCCCTCCACTTT.

The rearrangement links TRBV18 to TRBJ2-5, with 9 bases matching TRBD1. Trimming cost V 1 base and J 4 bases; bases outside gene matches: 1. The CDR3 length is 14 residues. The germline V gene has CDR1 KGHSH and CDR2 LQKENI. The CDR3 nucleotides are TGTGCCAGCTCACCACAGACAGGGGGAGAGACCCAGTACTTC. It specifies CASSPQTGGETQYF.

The chain couples TRBV6-1 to TRBJ2-3, with D perhaps TRBD2 (5 bases). V dropped 0 bases and J dropped 0 bases, with 13 bases sitting between them. The CDR3 extends over 17 amino acids. Germline CDR1 and CDR2: MNHNS and SASEGT. CDR3 DNA: TGTGCCAGCAGTGAAGCGGTGCTAGCAACTAGCACAGATACGCAGTATTTT. As protein: CASSEAVLATSTDTQYF.

This sequence joins TRBV7-9 and TRBJ2-1, with 9 bases aligning to TRBD2. Germline V gene sequence: CDR1 SEHNR, CDR2 FQNEAQ (reference sequence). V was clipped by 2 bases and J by 5 bases; unmatched bases: 1. This CDR3 spans 14 amino acids. The CDR3 loop reads CASSLLAGNNEQFF. The CDR3 region has the DNA TGTGCCAGCAGCTTACTAGCGGGGAACAATGAGCAGTTCTTC.

The DNA of the CDR3 is TGTGCCAGCACCATAGGACTAGCGGACGACTACGAGCAGTACTTC. It encodes CASTIGLADDYEQYF. This chain uses TRBV25-1 with TRBJ2-7, with 10 positions matching TRBD2. The CDR3 consists of 15 residues. V lost 7 bases, J lost 3 bases, and 9 bases stayed unmatched. CDR1 is MGHDK and CDR2 is SYGVNS in the germline V gene.

This rearrangement joins TRBV27 to TRBJ2-1, with TRBD1 matching over 11 bases. This CDR3 spans 15 amino acids. Trimming removed 2 bases from V and 8 bases from J; junction bases left unmatched: 5. Per germline, CDR1 MNHEY and CDR2 SMNVEV (reference sequence). The CDR3 DNA reads TGTGCCAGCAGTTTACGGGACAGGGGGAGAGATGAGCAGTTCTTC. Protein sequence: CASSLRDRGRDEQFF.

This clone was counted between two and nine times. V and J are TRBV27 and TRBJ1-5; D possibly corresponds to TRBD1 (6 bases). Germline lookup yields CDR1 MNHEY and CDR2 SMNVEV (reference sequence). This CDR3 is 14 amino acids long. V lost 4 bases and J lost 5, with 12 bases in between. This CDR3 is CASSSQGTHQPQHF. DNA of the CDR3: TGTGCCAGCAGTTCCCAGGGGACCCATCAGCCCCAGCATTTT.